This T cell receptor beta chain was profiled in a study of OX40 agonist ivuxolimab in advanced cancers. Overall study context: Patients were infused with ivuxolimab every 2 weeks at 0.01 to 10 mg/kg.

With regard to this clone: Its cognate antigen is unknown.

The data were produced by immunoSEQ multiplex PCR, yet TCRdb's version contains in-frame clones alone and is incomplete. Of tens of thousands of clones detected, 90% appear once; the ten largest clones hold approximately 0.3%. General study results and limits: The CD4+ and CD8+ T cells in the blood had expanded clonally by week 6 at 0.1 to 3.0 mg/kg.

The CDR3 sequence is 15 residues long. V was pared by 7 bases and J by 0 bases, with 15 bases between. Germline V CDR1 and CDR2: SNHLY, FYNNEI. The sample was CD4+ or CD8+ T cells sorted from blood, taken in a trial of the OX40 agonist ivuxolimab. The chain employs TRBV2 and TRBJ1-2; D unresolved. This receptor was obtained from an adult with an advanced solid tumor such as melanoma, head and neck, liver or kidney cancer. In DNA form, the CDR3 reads TGTGCCAGCATCCCCGGACGGAACACTAACTATGGCTACACCTTC. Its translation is CASIPGRNTNYGYTF.